This T cell receptor beta chain was profiled in a study of T cells after yellow fever vaccination (dated by TCRdb to about 2019). As for the study more broadly: Libraries from fractions with low cell numbers were prepared with the SMART-Seq v4 Ultra Low Input RNA kit. Two healthy male donors, one aged 18 to 30 and one aged 30 to 40 years, made up the cohort. Blood was drawn at multiple timepoints before and after primary and secondary immunization, with bulk PBMC replicates and cell subsets isolated. To follow T-cell clones before and after both primary and booster YFV17D yellow fever vaccination, bulk TCR alpha and beta repertoires underwent longitudinal sequencing. The investigation overall reported the following: Most clones expanded after primary vaccination (roughly 96% of CD4 and about 85% of CD8) were re-detected after the booster, suggesting that broad memory maintenance occurred. Because abundant contaminating clonotypes from the bulk population could be contained in FACS-sorted repertoires, computational filtering was required. A small share of clonotypes occurred in both CD4 and CD8 compartments, likely arising from convergent recombination. Because the study included only a couple of donors, the extent to which the findings can be generalized is limited. The secondary T-cell response was weaker than the primary response but faster, peaking on day 5 instead of day 15.

In light of the paper, this sample's treatment or condition label describes: live attenuated yellow fever vaccine strain. At each blood-draw timepoint, two biological replicates of bulk PBMCs were obtained. A standard Ficoll-Paque protocol was used to isolate PBMCs from peripheral blood. RNA was extracted with TriZol from bulk PBMCs, CD4 and CD8 fractions, and dextramer-positive and dextramer-negative fractions. This clonotype was picked up many times. It has no known antigen specificity. The input lacks base qualities; no much larger clone sits a single base away. Sequencing instrument: Illumina NovaSeq 6000. TCR cDNA was made using 5'RACE template switching, a step that added a universal primer site and unique molecular identifiers. Priming of cDNA synthesis was performed from both the TCR alpha and TCR beta constant segments. Library amplification involved two PCR steps, and the second step added sample barcodes and sequencing adapters. Sequencing of the libraries was done on either Illumina HiSeq 2500 (2x100 bp) or NovaSeq (2x150 bp). Under the source paper's analysis protocol: Demultiplexing of reads and collapsing into UMI consensus sequences were performed with MIGEC, and V(D)J alignment was carried out with MiXCR. Vaccine-responding clonotypes were defined with edgeR using replicate PBMC samples, requiring FDR below 0.01 and a log2 fold change above 5 up to day 15. Bulk clonotypes were assigned CD4 or CD8 identity according to which sequenced CD4 or CD8 repertoire held them at higher abundance. Starting from the raw public reads, TCRdb applied fastp trimming at Q25, assembled clones with MiXCR and retained in-frame beta chains. Every entry covers one CDR3 protein and lists the most common genes and DNA from its rows. It is TCRdb's table, rather than the study itself, that gives the V and J calls and clone size. In all, the sample holds more than 200,000 distinct CDR3 sequences, and approximately 3.8% of those were seen once. The top ten clonotypes cover over 15% of the sample.

The CDR3 runs 13 amino acids, cysteine and phenylalanine included. Just the 39-base CDR3 DNA is kept, in frame starting at base 1. The CDR1 and CDR2 encoded by the germline V gene are SQVTM and ANQGSEA. V and J lose 6 bases and 3 bases, and a span of 15 bases separates them. The input for sequencing was PBMCs, taken 15 days after the yellow fever booster vaccination. In this chain, TRBV29-1 is recombined with TRBJ2-7; a tentative D match to TRBD2 spans 6 bases. The clonotype comes from a man aged 18-30 years who received the YFV17D yellow fever vaccine. The CDR3 protein sequence reads: CSVDEGGNYEQYF. The nucleotide sequence reads as follows: TGCAGCGTGGATGAGGGAGGTAACTACGAGCAGTACTTC.